This T cell receptor beta chain derives from a study of a mutant IDH1 vaccine in newly diagnosed glioma. Study-level background: The treated population exhibited a male proportion of about 60%, a female proportion of 37.5%, and a mean age of roughly 41 years. Therapy received beforehand was radiotherapy, temozolomide, or both, with most patients given both. General study results and limits: Top-clonotype changes in peripheral T cells seemed unrelated to pseudoprogression.

As concerns this clone: As yet, its antigen is unknown.

Germline CDR1 reads SGHTA; CDR2 reads FQGNSA. The CDR3 is 15 residues long. The ends were cut back, 5 bases at V and 3 bases at J, with 14 bases in the middle. Sample time point: baseline, week 1 (first vaccination visit). Treatment of the sample: pre-vaccination baseline after standard-of-care therapy. The donors' diagnosis was new WHO grade 3 or 4 astrocytoma that was IDH1-mutant and ATRX-lost. Some clones are missing from TCRdb's copy, which holds only in-frame ones; the method was immunoSEQ multiplex PCR. The table lists approximately 70,000 clones, 65% to 90% of them singletons, with under 3.5% in the top ten.

The chain carries TRBV7-2 and TRBJ2-1, with D possibly matching TRBD1 (5 bases). The receptor comes from a man in his thirties or forties with glioma. Sequencing used PBMCs, obtained from a glioma patient treated with radiotherapy, temozolomide or both. This CDR3 reads CASSLTATFYNEQFF. CDR3 sequence (DNA): TGTGCCAGCAGCCTGACAGCTACCTTCTACAATGAGCAGTTCTTC.